The rows below give T cell receptor beta chains drawn from one sample of a study of shared clonotypes between healthy human individuals. TCRdb's table, derived via immunoSEQ multiplex PCR, lists solely in-frame clones and lacks some. The table lists around 990,000 clones, roughly 77% of them singletons. The material sequenced was memory CD4+ T cells from PBMCs. These receptors were obtained from a young man in good health. Some clones in this sample may be carry-over from other donors' samples. CDR3s include the opening cysteine and the closing phenylalanine or tryptophan. The D gene is left open where the match is weak. Some rows have no size entry. The others give once, few or many, or a class for an expanded clone.

clone_size: NA; v_call: TRBV2; d_call: NA; j_call: TRBJ1-5; cdr3_aa: CASSAEGRSQPQHF; cdr3_nt: TGTGCCAGCAGTGCAGAGGGAAGGAGTCAGCCCCAGCATTTT
clone_size: NA; v_call: TRBV7-8; d_call: NA; j_call: TRBJ1-2; cdr3_aa: CASSDTRGYGYTF; cdr3_nt: TGTGCCAGCAGCGATACAAGGGGATATGGCTACACCTTC
clone_size: NA; v_call: TRBV30; d_call: NA; j_call: TRBJ2-7; cdr3_aa: CAWSVRGRPIEQYF; cdr3_nt: TGTGCCTGGAGTGTCCGAGGACGACCAATAGAGCAGTACTTC
clone_size: NA; v_call: TRBV11-3; d_call: NA; j_call: TRBJ2-1; cdr3_aa: CASSILRLRVERSYRRFF; cdr3_nt: TGTGCCAGCAGCATACTACGACTTCGGGTGGAGCGGAGCTACCGCAGGTTCTTC
clone_size: NA; v_call: TRBV7-3; d_call: NA; j_call: TRBJ2-1; cdr3_aa: CASRSGEDEQFF; cdr3_nt: TGTGCCAGCAGATCGGGAGAAGATGAGCAGTTCTTC
clone_size: NA; v_call: TRBV7-8; d_call: TRBD2; j_call: TRBJ2-5; cdr3_aa: CASSLKGLGGETQYF; cdr3_nt: TGTGCCAGCAGCTTAAAGGGACTAGGAGGGGAGACCCAGTACTTC
clone_size: NA; v_call: TRBV2; d_call: NA; j_call: TRBJ2-2; cdr3_aa: CASSEYRTGELFF; cdr3_nt: TGTGCCAGCAGTGAATACAGGACCGGGGAGCTGTTTTTT
clone_size: NA; v_call: TRBV6-5; d_call: NA; j_call: TRBJ1-5; cdr3_aa: CASRRDPGDQPQHF; cdr3_nt: TGTGCCAGCAGAAGGGACCCGGGAGATCAGCCCCAGCATTTT
clone_size: NA; v_call: TRBV6-6; d_call: NA; j_call: TRBJ1-3; cdr3_aa: CASSYSIGSGNTIYF; cdr3_nt: TGTGCCAGCAGTTACTCTATAGGTTCTGGAAACACCATATATTTT
clone_size: NA; v_call: TRBV4-2; d_call: NA; j_call: TRBJ2-5; cdr3_aa: CASSQSPVGGSGETQYF; cdr3_nt: TGTGCCAGCAGCCAATCGCCAGTTGGGGGGAGCGGGGAGACCCAGTACTTC
clone_size: NA; v_call: TRBV2; d_call: NA; j_call: TRBJ2-7; cdr3_aa: CASSQDPTLQNTF; cdr3_nt: TGTGCCAGCAGCCAGGACCCGACCCTTCAAAATACTTTC
clone_size: once; v_call: TRBV5-6; d_call: TRBD2; j_call: TRBJ2-3; cdr3_aa: CASSFSSQAGGTDTQYF; cdr3_nt: TGTGCCAGCAGCTTCAGTTCCCAAGCGGGAGGCACAGATACGCAGTATTTT
clone_size: NA; v_call: TRBV7-9; d_call: NA; j_call: TRBJ2-2; cdr3_aa: CASSGRGGTGELFF; cdr3_nt: TGTGCCAGCAGCGGCAGGGGTGGAACGGGGGAGCTGTTTTTT
clone_size: NA; v_call: TRBV5-1; d_call: NA; j_call: TRBJ2-3; cdr3_aa: CASSLGGSRVGADTQYF; cdr3_nt: TGCGCCAGCAGCTTGGGGGGAAGCAGGGTTGGCGCAGATACGCAGTATTTT
clone_size: NA; v_call: TRBV28; d_call: NA; j_call: TRBJ1-5; cdr3_aa: CASTLGRNQNRQPQHF; cdr3_nt: TGTGCCAGCACCCTTGGGAGGAATCAAAATCGCCAGCCCCAGCATTTT
clone_size: once; v_call: TRBV5-1; d_call: NA; j_call: TRBJ2-5; cdr3_aa: CASSLSGQRQETQYF; cdr3_nt: TGCGCCAGCAGCTTGTCGGGCCAGCGACAAGAGACCCAGTACTTC
clone_size: NA; v_call: TRBV30; d_call: NA; j_call: TRBJ1-2; cdr3_aa: CAWKIIAGENYTF; cdr3_nt: TGTGCCTGGAAAATTATAGCAGGGGAGAACTACACCTTC
clone_size: once; v_call: TRBV15; d_call: TRBD2; j_call: TRBJ2-7; cdr3_aa: CATSRGGTSSYEQYF; cdr3_nt: TGTGCCACCAGCAGAGGAGGGACTAGCTCCTACGAGCAGTACTTC
clone_size: NA; v_call: TRBV5-1; d_call: NA; j_call: TRBJ2-2; cdr3_aa: CASSPENTGELFF; cdr3_nt: TGCGCCAGCAGCCCCGAGAACACCGGGGAGCTGTTTTTT
clone_size: once; v_call: TRBV18; d_call: NA; j_call: TRBJ2-6; cdr3_aa: CASSSGRGANVLTF; cdr3_nt: TGTGCCAGCTCCTCGGGGCGTGGGGCCAACGTCCTGACTTTC
clone_size: NA; v_call: TRBV5-1; d_call: TRBD1; j_call: TRBJ2-1; cdr3_aa: CASSLGQGPYNEQFF; cdr3_nt: TGCGCCAGCAGCTTGGGACAGGGGCCGTACAATGAGCAGTTCTTC
clone_size: few; v_call: TRBV2; d_call: NA; j_call: TRBJ1-1; cdr3_aa: CASSPILLGMNTEAFF; cdr3_nt: TGTGCCAGCAGTCCTATCCTCCTAGGGATGAACACTGAAGCTTTCTTT
clone_size: NA; v_call: TRBV30; d_call: NA; j_call: TRBJ2-3; cdr3_aa: CAWSRTAYTDTQYF; cdr3_nt: TGTGCCTGGAGTCGGACGGCATACACAGATACGCAGTATTTT
clone_size: few; v_call: TRBV7-2; d_call: TRBD2; j_call: TRBJ2-2; cdr3_aa: CASSFRAGGAGELFF; cdr3_nt: TGTGCCAGCAGCTTCCGGGCGGGGGGCGCCGGGGAGCTGTTTTTT
clone_size: NA; v_call: TRBV5-1; d_call: NA; j_call: TRBJ2-2; cdr3_aa: CASRFGTNTGELFF; cdr3_nt: TGCGCCAGCAGGTTCGGGACAAACACCGGGGAGCTGTTTTTT
clone_size: once; v_call: TRBV7-2; d_call: NA; j_call: TRBJ2-3; cdr3_aa: CASSEGLWGLAHF; cdr3_nt: TGTGCCAGCAGCGAAGGGTTATGGGGGTTAGCGCATTTT
clone_size: NA; v_call: TRBV5-1; d_call: TRBD2; j_call: TRBJ2-2; cdr3_aa: CASSPPLAGRTGELFF; cdr3_nt: TGCGCCAGCAGCCCCCCACTAGCGGGACGCACCGGGGAGCTGTTTTTT
clone_size: few; v_call: TRBV9; d_call: NA; j_call: TRBJ1-2; cdr3_aa: CASSVDPGVGYGYTF; cdr3_nt: TGTGCCAGCAGCGTAGATCCAGGGGTGGGCTATGGCTACACCTTC
clone_size: NA; v_call: TRBV28; d_call: NA; j_call: TRBJ2-2; cdr3_aa: CATYRNTGELFF; cdr3_nt: TGTGCCACCTACAGGAACACCGGGGAGCTGTTTTTT